One T cell receptor (beta chain) is described in this entry. Its antigen is not known. The sample comes from a study of beta chain features in type 1 diabetes. Study background: Sorted cells, more than 95,000,000 in number, were examined across all samples.

CDR1 is MNHEY, CDR2 SMNVEV, per germline (reference sequence). V shed 3 bases and J shed 0 bases, with 9 bases lying between them. This CDR3 comprises 15 residues. Since all of the isolated RNA was reverse transcribed, expressed TCRB transcripts were what got sequenced. The data were produced by immunoSEQ multiplex PCR, yet TCRdb's version contains in-frame clones alone and is incomplete. This table has roughly 240,000 clones, 20% to 25% appearing once. Cells sorted by CD45RO/CCR7/CD25/CD127/CD95/CD27 comprised CD4+ naive, central memory, regulatory and stem cell-like memory cells. Without exception, sorted populations had purity beyond 95%. Whole-study results and caveats: All four CD4+ subsets of Type 1 diabetes patients contained TCRB CDR3s that were moderately but significantly shorter. Shorter templates might be favored by PCR, equally in patients and controls.

This rearrangement joins TRBV27 to TRBJ1-3; possible D gene TRBD1, 6 bases. This receptor was obtained from a woman in her twenties or thirties with type 1 diabetes. Material: naive CD4+ T cells from blood. As DNA, the CDR3 is TGTGCCAGCAGTTTGACAGGATTCTCTGGAAACACCATATATTTT. Translation gives CASSLTGFSGNTIYF.